This TCR beta chain was recovered during a study of cytomegalovirus exposure and HLA in healthy donors. On the study more broadly: An earlier analysis found 95 million to 140 million unique TCR beta sequences from around 180 million T cells.

PCR used 60 Vbeta primers and 13 Jbeta primers. The data were produced by immunoSEQ multiplex PCR, yet TCRdb's version contains in-frame clones alone and is incomplete. The sample lists approximately 210,000 clones, about three quarters occurring once. CDR1 is GTSNPN and CDR2 is SVGIG in the germline V gene (reference sequence). Trimming left V 1 base short and J 2 bases short, with 4 bases between. CDR3 size: 12 residues. Study findings and constraints: Cytomegalovirus status was reportedly diagnosed by the classifier with high specificity and sensitivity. Overall, about 160 TCR beta chains were annotated as cytomegalovirus-associated.

Turning to this clone: Its antigen is not identified.

The chain recombines TRBV30 with TRBJ2-3; unclear D gene. The origin of this receptor is a woman in her thirties or forties in good health and CMV-seronegative. Sequences were obtained from PBMCs. This chain's CDR3 is CAWSAFTDTQYF. CDR3 nucleotide sequence: TGTGCCTGGAGTGCTTTCACAGATACGCAGTATTTT.